This entry describes one TCR beta chain. Its cognate antigen has yet to be identified. There are no base qualities to consult, and no much larger clone falls within one base. The CDR3 holds 15 amino acids from the cysteine to the phenylalanine. Of the read, only the CDR3 DNA is kept; its 45 bases are in frame from base 1. For CDR1 and CDR2, the germline V gene lists SGHTA and FQGNSA. V sheds 3 bases and J sheds 7 bases, leaving 16 bases between their ends. The sample originates from a study of T cell responses to AZD1222 COVID-19 vaccine (dated by TCRdb to the early 2020s). About the study as a whole: A total of 233 trial participants underwent TCR sequencing, of whom about 200 had received two doses of AZD1222 and some 25 had received two doses of the MenACWY control vaccine. Trial participants were enrolled by age into 18-55, 56-69 and 70-plus year subgroups, with about 150, 28 and 57 TCR-sequenced participants respectively.

The intended sense of this specimen's time point label: about 28 days (+/-7) after the second vaccine dose. Because spike-specific TCR depth and breadth did not differ between the two schedules, AZD1222 recipients who got a second dose at roughly 4 weeks were pooled with those who got a second dose at roughly 12 weeks. Vaccinee samples came from UK trials COV001 and COV002, including a single-blind randomized controlled phase 2/3 trial of AZD1222 (ChAdOx1 nCoV-19) in healthy adults. Trial participant PBMC samples were collected at day 0 and day 28 after the second dose for TCRbeta chain sequencing. General study outcomes and caveats: Conclusions about previously exposed vaccinees are limited, since just 6 or 7 AZD1222 recipients were seropositive for SARS-CoV-2 at baseline. Because no day 14 peak-response samples were available, the repertoires could be characterized only after the peak T cell response. In the small 56-69-year group, the increase in depth fell short of significance, most likely because of low power. The vaccine-associated CD4 TCRs covered the entire spike protein, and the dominant responses fell in regions 160-218 and 743-854. Spike-specific TCR breadth and depth rose significantly after two AZD1222 doses compared with day 0 and with MenACWY recipients. Epitopes outside the regions mutated in the B.1.351 and B.1.1.7 variants were reportedly recognized by nearly half of the unique spike-specific TCRs. Participants were mostly white British, with more females than males. The authors suggested clonal diversity may have been underestimated.

The CDR3 regions of human TCRbeta chains were analyzed by immunosequencing. The study's processing was this. Repertoire TCRs were matched against a reference library of SARS-CoV-2-specific TCRs generated with the MIRA antigen-specificity platform. Breadth meant the fraction of unique TCRs that were SARS-CoV-2-associated, whereas depth meant the fraction of total T cells that were SARS-CoV-2-associated. Using the MIRA data, each spike-specific TCR was mapped to the spike region that the TCR reacts to and placed in a CD4 or CD8 class. Log10-transformed breadth and depth values were compared by one-way ANOVA with Sidak's multiple comparisons tests. The immuneACCESS repertoire file appears here via TCRdb, limited to in-frame rearrangements. These files lack a portion of the clones; in checked studies, under half of the deficit traces to unresolved V genes, and the cause of the others is not known. The DNA gave D and trimming, while V, J and clone size come from that table. In all, the sample holds approximately 150,000 clones, and 85% to 90% of those were seen once. Of the sample, about 4.9% falls within the top ten clones.

The origin of this receptor is an adult who received the AZD1222 COVID-19 vaccine. Recombination linked TRBV7-2 to TRBJ1-5; a weak D assignment points to TRBD1 (6 bases agree). The material was peripheral blood, obtained 28 days after the second AZD1222 dose. The nucleotides read TGTGCCAGCAGCTTTACTTCGGGGGCGGAACAGCCCCAGCATTTT. Its protein reads: CASSFTSGAEQPQHF.